A single sample gave rise to the 22 T cell receptor beta chains below, sequenced in a study of cytomegalovirus exposure and HLA in healthy donors. It was with 60 Vbeta and 13 Jbeta primers that the PCR ran. The assay was immunoSEQ multiplex PCR, and TCRdb's table has in-frame clones only and misses some. The profile shows roughly 150,000 clones, roughly 72% of them singletons. The sequenced sample was PBMCs. These TCRs come from a woman aged 40 to 55 in good health and CMV-seronegative.

The chain recombines TRBV9 with TRBJ2-5, with D perhaps matching TRBD1 (6 bases). From germline, CDR1 is SGDLS and CDR2 YYNGEE. The CDR3 length is 14 residues. V was shortened by 6 bases and J by 2 bases, with 14 bases between the two germline ends. The CDR3 bases are TGTGCCAGCACCAAGGGGGATGGACAAGAGACCCAGTACTTC. This codes for CASTKGDGQETQYF.

The table lists this clone with a count of one. This chain uses TRBV29-1 with TRBJ1-2; tentatively, D is TRBD1 (6 bases). Trimming removed 4 bases at V and 5 bases at J, with 14 bases between. The CDR3 sequence is 13 residues long. Germline V gene lookup returns CDR1 SQVTM and CDR2 ANQGSEA. The CDR3 loop reads CSVVVGQGYGYTF. The CDR3 DNA sequence: TGCAGCGTTGTTGTTGGGCAGGGGTATGGCTACACCTTC.

V is TRBV7-3 and J is TRBJ1-5; D gene ambiguous. Germline V gives CDR1 SGHTA, CDR2 FQGTGA. Trimming removed 5 bases at V and 0 bases at J, with 14 bases between. The CDR3 contains 16 residues. In DNA, the CDR3 is TGTGCCAGCAGCCCAAACAGAGACTATAGCAATCAGCCCCAGCATTTT. Its protein is CASSPNRDYSNQPQHF.

V usage is TRBV30 and J usage is TRBJ1-1, with a weak D call TRBD1 (5 bases). Trimming removed 4 bases from V and 4 bases from J, with 16 bases in between. The germline V gene encodes CDR1 GTSNPN and CDR2 SVGIG (reference sequence). The CDR3 is made up of 14 amino acids. CDR3 residues: CAWTQGGLLTEAFF. CDR3 coding DNA: TGTGCCTGGACCCAGGGAGGCCTTCTCACTGAAGCTTTCTTT.

This chain links TRBV29-1 with TRBJ2-7, with D possibly matching TRBD1 (5 bases). Trimming left V 6 bases short and J 2 bases short, with 8 bases between. CDR3 length: 11 amino acids. Germline CDR1 reads SQVTM; CDR2 reads ANQGSEA. The CDR3 spells CSVTAAYEQYF. For the CDR3, the DNA is TGCAGCGTGACAGCCGCCTACGAGCAGTACTTC.

The V call is TRBV5-6, the J call TRBJ2-2, with D possibly TRBD1 on 6 matching bases. Germline lookup yields CDR1 SGHDT and CDR2 YYEEEE. This CDR3 comprises 15 residues. V was trimmed by 0 bases and J by 0 bases, leaving 6 bases between them. This CDR3 reads CASSLGTANTGELFF. The CDR3 coding sequence is TGTGCCAGCAGCTTGGGGACAGCGAACACCGGGGAGCTGTTTTTT. The complete variable domain, with remaining parts taken from reference TRBV5-6 and TRBJ2-2, reads DAGVTQSPTHLIKTRGQQVTLRCSPKSGHDTVSWYQQALGQGPQFIFQYYEEEERQRGNFPDRFSGHQFPNYSSELNVNALLLGDSALYLCASSLGTANTGELFFGEGSRLTVL.

In its sample, this clone was seen a few times. The V call is TRBV2, the J call TRBJ2-6; D ambiguous. V was clipped by 6 bases and J by 4 bases, with 4 bases between them. The germline CDR1 and CDR2 sequences are SNHLY and FYNNEI. The CDR3 has 12 residues. This chain's CDR3 is CASSVGANVLTF. CDR3 DNA sequence: TGTGCCAGCAGCGTCGGGGCCAACGTCCTGACTTTC.

J is TRBJ2-5 and V is TRBV11-3; TRBD1 agrees at 8 bases. J was trimmed by 5 bases and V by 3 bases; bases with no gene match: 11. Germline V gene data show CDR1 as SGHNT and CDR2 as YENEEA. The CDR3 runs 16 residues. Here the CDR3 DNA reads TGTGCCAGCAGCTTGGTGTCACAGGGGGGCCTGGAGACCCAGTACTTC. This encodes CASSLVSQGGLETQYF.

The chain is built from TRBV7-2 and TRBJ2-2; a weak D match, TRBD2 (5 bases). Per germline, CDR1 SGHTA and CDR2 FQGNSA. Deletions cut 3 bases from V and 0 bases from J, with 11 bases between. The CDR3 sequence is 16 residues long. This CDR3 is CASSFQSGTNTGELFF. CDR3 nucleotide sequence: TGTGCCAGCAGCTTCCAGTCGGGGACGAACACCGGGGAGCTGTTTTTT.

This chain connects TRBV28 to TRBJ1-1, with TRBD1 matching 7 bases. Germline V CDR1 and CDR2: MDHEN, SYDVKM. J was trimmed by 9 bases and V by 5 bases; bases with no gene match: 9. The CDR3 runs to 13 residues. CDR3 in DNA: TGTGCCAGCAGTCTAAAAGGGGACAGTAAAGCTTTCTTT. Translation gives CASSLKGDSKAFF.

This chain links TRBV4-1 with TRBJ2-5, with D possibly matching TRBD2 (5 bases). V was cut by 4 bases and J by 5 bases, with 14 bases left in between. The CDR3 consists of 14 residues. Germline lookup yields CDR1 MGHRA and CDR2 YSYEKL. CDR3 in amino acids: CASSRDVARETQYF. The CDR3 DNA sequence: TGCGCCAGCAGCCGCGACGTAGCGAGGGAGACCCAGTACTTC.

The V and J genes are TRBV5-6 and TRBJ2-7; TRBD2 agrees at 8 bases. Trimming cost V 0 bases and J 2 bases; bases outside gene matches: 4. Germline CDR1 reads SGHDT; CDR2 reads YYEEEE. The CDR3 covers 15 residues. Written as DNA, the CDR3 is TGTGCCAGCAGCTTGGCGGTAGCGGGACCCTACGAGCAGTACTTC. As protein: CASSLAVAGPYEQYF.

The chain carries TRBV6-5 and TRBJ1-6, with D perhaps TRBD1 (6 bases). The CDR3 is made up of 14 amino acids. Germline V lookup: CDR1 MNHEY, CDR2 SVGAGI. Trimming stripped 7 bases from V and 11 bases from J, with 18 bases between. The CDR3 nucleotides read TGTGCCAGCAAGGCCCAGGGAGCAGGGGCACCCCTCCACTTT. It translates to CASKAQGAGAPLHF.

The chain is built from TRBV9 and TRBJ1-2; 11 bases line up with TRBD1. The length of the CDR3 is 17 residues. Germline lookup yields CDR1 SGDLS and CDR2 YYNGEE. V dropped 3 bases and J dropped 4; count of bases not matched to a gene: 11. In DNA, the CDR3 is TGTGCCAGCAGCGGATCCCGGGACAGGGGGAGAACCTATGGCTACACCTTC. Its protein product is CASSGSRDRGRTYGYTF.

This rearrangement joins TRBV27 to TRBJ2-7; weak D call: TRBD1 (6 bases). The CDR3 spans 15 residues. Trimming left V 6 bases short and J 4 bases short, with 19 bases between. From germline, CDR1 is MNHEY and CDR2 SMNVEV (reference sequence). The CDR3 bases are TGTGCCAGCAGCCGAACGACAGGCCTACGGTACGAGCAGTACTTC. It translates to CASSRTTGLRYEQYF.

This chain uses TRBV5-4 with TRBJ2-5, with D possibly being TRBD1 (5 bases). In germline, CDR1 is SGHNT, CDR2 YYREEE (reference sequence). The CDR3 extends over 14 amino acids. Trimming removed 0 bases from V and 2 bases from J, with 8 bases in between. The CDR3 region is CASSLEWTQETQYF. DNA for the CDR3: TGTGCCAGCAGCTTGGAGTGGACACAAGAGACCCAGTACTTC.

The V and J genes are TRBV10-3 and TRBJ1-1; 8 nucleotides agree with TRBD1. This CDR3 has 16 residues. After removal of 10 bases from V and 1 base from J, the junction contained 14 bases not matched to a gene. Germline V gene data show CDR1 as ENHRY and CDR2 as SYGVKD. In DNA form, the CDR3 reads TGTGCCACAAAGACCGGGACAGGTAGCCCGAACACTGAAGCTTTCTTT. Translating gives CATKTGTGSPNTEAFF.

The V and J genes are TRBV28 and TRBJ2-1, with D maybe TRBD1 (6 bases). The ends were cut back, 6 bases at V and 0 bases at J, with 9 bases in the middle. CDR1 and CDR2 (germline): MDHEN, SYDVKM. The CDR3 runs 14 residues. The CDR3 region is CASRYRASYNEQFF. In DNA form, the CDR3 reads TGTGCCAGCAGGTACAGGGCCTCCTACAATGAGCAGTTCTTC. Full variable domain (remainder filled in from reference TRBV28 and TRBJ2-1): DVKVTQSSRYLVKRTGEKVFLECVQDMDHENMFWYRQDPGLGLRLIYFSYDVKMKEKGDIPEGYSVSREKKERFSLILESASTNQTSMYLCASRYRASYNEQFFGPGTRLTVL.

The chain carries TRBV7-3 and TRBJ2-1; TRBD2 might be the D (5 bases). In germline, CDR1 is SGHTA, CDR2 FQGTGA. V lost 5 bases and J 6 bases, leaving 8 bases between the germline ends. CDR3 length: 12 amino acids. CDR3 sequence: CASSPGLNEQFF. Here the CDR3 DNA reads TGTGCCAGCAGCCCAGGACTCAATGAGCAGTTCTTC.

The chain uses TRBV5-6 and TRBJ1-5; no definite D call. Trimming pared 1 base from V and 0 bases from J, leaving 11 bases between. The CDR3 sequence is 16 residues long. The germline V gene has CDR1 SGHDT and CDR2 YYEEEE. The CDR3 DNA is TGTGCCAGCAGCTTGTGGAACAGCTATAGCAATCAGCCCCAGCATTTT. Its translation: CASSLWNSYSNQPQHF.

The gene calls are TRBV5-4 and TRBJ1-3; a weak D match, TRBD1 (6 bases). This CDR3 region has 15 residues. Germline lookup yields CDR1 SGHNT and CDR2 YYREEE (reference sequence). Trimming left V 2 bases short and J 0 bases short, with 9 bases between. The CDR3 coding sequence is TGTGCCAGCAGCTTAGGGGGAAACTCTGGAAACACCATATATTTT. As protein: CASSLGGNSGNTIYF. Combining the CDR3 with reference TRBV5-4 and TRBJ1-3 gives the whole variable domain ETGVTQSPTHLIKTRGQQVTLRCSSQSGHNTVSWYQQALGQGPQFIFQYYREEENGRGNFPPRFSGLQFPNYSSELNVNALELDDSALYLCASSLGGNSGNTIYFGEGSWLTVV.

The chain carries TRBV7-9 and TRBJ1-1; a possible D gene is TRBD1 (5 bases). Trimming removed 7 bases at V and 0 bases at J, with 18 bases between. This CDR3 is built from 16 residues. The germline V gene has CDR1 SEHNR and CDR2 FQNEAQ (reference sequence). CDR3 protein: CASTVGGVGVNTEAFF. The CDR3 DNA sequence: TGTGCCAGCACCGTAGGAGGGGTGGGGGTGAACACTGAAGCTTTCTTT. Combining the CDR3 with reference TRBV7-9 and TRBJ1-1 gives the whole variable domain DTGVSQNPRHKITKRGQNVTFRCDPISEHNRLYWYRQTLGQGPEFLTYFQNEAQLEKSRLLSDRFSAERPKGSFSTLEIQRTEQGDSAMYLCASTVGGVGVNTEAFFGQGTRLTVV.